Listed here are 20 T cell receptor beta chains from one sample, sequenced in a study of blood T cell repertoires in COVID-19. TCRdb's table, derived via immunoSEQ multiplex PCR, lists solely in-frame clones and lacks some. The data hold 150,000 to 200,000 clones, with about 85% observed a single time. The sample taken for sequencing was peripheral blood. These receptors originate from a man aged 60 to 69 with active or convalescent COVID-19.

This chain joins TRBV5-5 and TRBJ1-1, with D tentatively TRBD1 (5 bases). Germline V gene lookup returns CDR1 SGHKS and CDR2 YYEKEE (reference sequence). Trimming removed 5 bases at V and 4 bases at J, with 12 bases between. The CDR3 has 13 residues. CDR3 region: CASSYGGSTEAFF. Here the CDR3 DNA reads TGTGCCAGCAGTTACGGGGGGAGCACTGAAGCTTTCTTT.

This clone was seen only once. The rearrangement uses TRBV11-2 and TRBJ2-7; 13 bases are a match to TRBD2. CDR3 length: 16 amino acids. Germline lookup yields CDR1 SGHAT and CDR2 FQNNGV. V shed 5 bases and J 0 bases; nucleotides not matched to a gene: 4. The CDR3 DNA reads TGTGCCAGCAGCGCCAGACTAGCGGGGGGCTCCTACGAGCAGTACTTC. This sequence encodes CASSARLAGGSYEQYF. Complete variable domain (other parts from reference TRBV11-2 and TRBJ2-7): EAGVAQSPRYKIIEKRQSVAFWCNPISGHATLYWYQQILGQGPKLLIQFQNNGVVDDSQLPKDRFSAERLKGVDSTLKIQPAKLEDSAVYLCASSARLAGGSYEQYFGPGTRLTVT.

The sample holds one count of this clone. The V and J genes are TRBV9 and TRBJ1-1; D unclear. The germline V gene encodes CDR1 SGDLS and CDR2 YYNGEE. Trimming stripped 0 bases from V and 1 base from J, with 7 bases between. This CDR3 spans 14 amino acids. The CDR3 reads CASSVGSQNTEAFF. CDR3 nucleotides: TGTGCCAGCAGCGTAGGGTCACAGAACACTGAAGCTTTCTTT.

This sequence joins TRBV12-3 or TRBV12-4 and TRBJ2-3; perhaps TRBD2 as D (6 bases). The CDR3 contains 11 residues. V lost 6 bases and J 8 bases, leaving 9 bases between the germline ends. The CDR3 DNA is TGTGCCAGCAGCACTAGCACTACGCAGTATTTT. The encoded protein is CASSTSTTQYF.

In nucleotides, the CDR3 is TGTGCCAGCAGCTTCTTATCCGGCGGGGTTTTCGATGAGCAGTTCTTC. It yields the protein CASSFLSGGVFDEQFF. The rearrangement joins TRBV11-2 to TRBJ2-1, with D tentatively TRBD2 (6 bases). This CDR3 has 16 residues. V was pared by 3 bases and J by 8 bases, with 20 bases between. CDR1 SGHAT and CDR2 FQNNGV come from the germline V gene.

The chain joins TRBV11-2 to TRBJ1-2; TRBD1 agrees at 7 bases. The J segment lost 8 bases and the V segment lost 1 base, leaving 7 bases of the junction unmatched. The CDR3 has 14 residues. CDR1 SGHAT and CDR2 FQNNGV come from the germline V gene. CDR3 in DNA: TGTGCCAGCAGCTTAGGACAGGGAAGGGGCGGCTACACCTTC. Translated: CASSLGQGRGGYTF.

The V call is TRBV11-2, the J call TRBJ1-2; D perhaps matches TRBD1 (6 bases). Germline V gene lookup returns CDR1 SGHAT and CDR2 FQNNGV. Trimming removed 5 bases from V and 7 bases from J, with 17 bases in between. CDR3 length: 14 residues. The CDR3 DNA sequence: TGTGCCAGCAGCAGCCAGGGGAGGGCCGGTGGCTACACCTTC. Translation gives CASSSQGRAGGYTF.

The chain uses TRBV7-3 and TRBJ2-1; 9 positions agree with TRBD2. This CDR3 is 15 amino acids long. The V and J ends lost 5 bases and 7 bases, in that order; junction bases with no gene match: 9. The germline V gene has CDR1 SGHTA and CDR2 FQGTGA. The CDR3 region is CASSAQGLAGNEQFF. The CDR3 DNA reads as TGTGCCAGCAGCGCACAGGGTCTAGCGGGGAATGAGCAGTTCTTC.

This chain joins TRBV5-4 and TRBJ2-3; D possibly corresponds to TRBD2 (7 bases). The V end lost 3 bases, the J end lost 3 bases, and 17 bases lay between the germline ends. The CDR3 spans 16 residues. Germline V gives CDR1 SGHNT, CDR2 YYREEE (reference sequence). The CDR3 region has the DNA TGTGCCAGCAGCTCCCCCGGGGGGCGGGTTACAGATACGCAGTATTTT. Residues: CASSSPGGRVTDTQYF.

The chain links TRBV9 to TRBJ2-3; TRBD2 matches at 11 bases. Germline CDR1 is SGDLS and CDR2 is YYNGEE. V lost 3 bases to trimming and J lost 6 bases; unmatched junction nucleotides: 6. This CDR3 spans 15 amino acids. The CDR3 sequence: CASSASGGLADTQYF. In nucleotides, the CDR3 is TGTGCCAGCAGCGCTAGCGGGGGGTTGGCCGATACGCAGTATTTT.

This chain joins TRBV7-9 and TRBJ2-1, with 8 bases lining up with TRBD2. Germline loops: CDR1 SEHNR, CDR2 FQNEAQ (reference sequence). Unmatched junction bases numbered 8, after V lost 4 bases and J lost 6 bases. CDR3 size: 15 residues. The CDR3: CASSSGTSIANEQFF. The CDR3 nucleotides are TGTGCCAGCAGCTCAGGGACTAGTATCGCCAATGAGCAGTTCTTC.

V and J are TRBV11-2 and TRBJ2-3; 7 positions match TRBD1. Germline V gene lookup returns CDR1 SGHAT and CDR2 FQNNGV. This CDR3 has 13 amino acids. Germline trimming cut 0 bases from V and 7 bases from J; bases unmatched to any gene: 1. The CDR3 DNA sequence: TGTGCCAGCAGCTTAGAGGACAGGTATACGCAGTATTTT. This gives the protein CASSLEDRYTQYF.

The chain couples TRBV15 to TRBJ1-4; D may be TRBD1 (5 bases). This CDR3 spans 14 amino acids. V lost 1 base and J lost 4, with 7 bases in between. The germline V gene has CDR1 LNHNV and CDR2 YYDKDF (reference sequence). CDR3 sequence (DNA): TGTGCCACCAGCAGAGGACAGATTAATGAAAAACTGTTTTTT. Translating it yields CATSRGQINEKLFF.

The CDR3 sequence is CSVPNRGNTIYF. In nucleotides, the CDR3 is TGCAGCGTTCCGAACAGGGGAAACACCATATATTTT. J is TRBJ1-3 and V is TRBV29-1, with D tentatively TRBD1 (5 bases). Germline V lookup: CDR1 SQVTM, CDR2 ANQGSEA. CDR3 length: 12 residues. Trimming shortened V by 5 bases and J by 4 bases, and 9 bases separated the two germline ends.

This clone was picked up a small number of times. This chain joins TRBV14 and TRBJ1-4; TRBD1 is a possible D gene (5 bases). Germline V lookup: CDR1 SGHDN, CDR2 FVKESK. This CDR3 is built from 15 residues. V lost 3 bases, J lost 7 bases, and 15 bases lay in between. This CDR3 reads CASSQGLSRSEKLFF. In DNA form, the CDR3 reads TGTGCCAGCAGCCAGGGGCTTTCACGGAGTGAAAAACTGTTTTTT.

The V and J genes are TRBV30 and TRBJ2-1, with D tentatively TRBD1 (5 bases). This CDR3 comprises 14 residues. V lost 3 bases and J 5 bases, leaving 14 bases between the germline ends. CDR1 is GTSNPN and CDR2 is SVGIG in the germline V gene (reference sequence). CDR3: CAWSADSTNNEQFF. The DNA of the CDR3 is TGTGCCTGGAGCGCCGACAGTACTAACAATGAGCAGTTCTTC. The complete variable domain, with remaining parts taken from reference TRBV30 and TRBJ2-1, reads SQTIHQWPATLVQPVGSPLSLECTVEGTSNPNLYWYRQAAGRGLQLLFYSVGIGQISSEVPQNLSASRPQDRQFILSSKKLLLSDSGFYLCAWSADSTNNEQFFGPGTRLTVL.

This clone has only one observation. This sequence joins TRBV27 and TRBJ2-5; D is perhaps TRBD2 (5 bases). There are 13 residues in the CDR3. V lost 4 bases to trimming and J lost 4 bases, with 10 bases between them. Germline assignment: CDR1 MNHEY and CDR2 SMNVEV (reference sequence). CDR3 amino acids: CASSWRSGETQYF. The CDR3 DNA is TGTGCCAGCAGTTGGAGGTCGGGAGAGACCCAGTACTTC.

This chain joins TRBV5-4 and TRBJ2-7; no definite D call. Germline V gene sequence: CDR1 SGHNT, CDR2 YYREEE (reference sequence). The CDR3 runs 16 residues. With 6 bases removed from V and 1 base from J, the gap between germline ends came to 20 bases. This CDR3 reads CASNISITFWSYEQYF. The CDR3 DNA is TGTGCCAGCAATATTTCTATCACCTTTTGGTCCTACGAGCAGTACTTC. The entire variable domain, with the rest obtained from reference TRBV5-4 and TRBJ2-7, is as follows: ETGVTQSPTHLIKTRGQQVTLRCSSQSGHNTVSWYQQALGQGPQFIFQYYREEENGRGNFPPRFSGLQFPNYSSELNVNALELDDSALYLCASNISITFWSYEQYFGPGTRLTVT.

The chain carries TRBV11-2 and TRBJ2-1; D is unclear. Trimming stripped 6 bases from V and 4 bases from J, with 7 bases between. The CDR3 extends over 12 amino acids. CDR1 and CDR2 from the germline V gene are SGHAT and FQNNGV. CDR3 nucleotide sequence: TGTGCCAGCAGTGTCTTTTACAATGAGCAGTTCTTC. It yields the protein CASSVFYNEQFF.

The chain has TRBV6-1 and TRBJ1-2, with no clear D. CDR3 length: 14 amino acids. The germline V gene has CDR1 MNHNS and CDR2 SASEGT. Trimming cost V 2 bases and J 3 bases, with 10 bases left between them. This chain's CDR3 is CASSESLLDYGYTF. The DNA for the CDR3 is TGTGCCAGCAGTGAAAGTCTATTGGACTATGGCTACACCTTC.